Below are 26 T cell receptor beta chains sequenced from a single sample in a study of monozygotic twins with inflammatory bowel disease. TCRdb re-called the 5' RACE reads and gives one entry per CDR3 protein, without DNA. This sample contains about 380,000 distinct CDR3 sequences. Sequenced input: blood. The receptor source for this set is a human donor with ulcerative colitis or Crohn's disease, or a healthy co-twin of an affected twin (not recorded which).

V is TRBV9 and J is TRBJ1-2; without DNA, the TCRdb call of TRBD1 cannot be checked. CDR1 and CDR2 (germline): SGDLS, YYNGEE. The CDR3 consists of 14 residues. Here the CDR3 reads CASSPSGQAYGYTF.

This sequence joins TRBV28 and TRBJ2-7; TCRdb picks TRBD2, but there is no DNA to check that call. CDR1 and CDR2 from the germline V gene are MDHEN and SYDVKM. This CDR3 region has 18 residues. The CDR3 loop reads CASSLPYLTSGGNYEQYF. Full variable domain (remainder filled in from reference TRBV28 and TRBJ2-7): DVKVTQSSRYLVKRTGEKVFLECVQDMDHENMFWYRQDPGLGLRLIYFSYDVKMKEKGDIPEGYSVSREKKERFSLILESASTNQTSMYLCASSLPYLTSGGNYEQYFGPGTRLTVT.

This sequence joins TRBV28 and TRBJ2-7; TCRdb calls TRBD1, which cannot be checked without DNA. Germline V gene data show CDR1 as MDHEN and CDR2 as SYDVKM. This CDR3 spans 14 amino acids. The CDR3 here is CASSWDSLGSKQYF.

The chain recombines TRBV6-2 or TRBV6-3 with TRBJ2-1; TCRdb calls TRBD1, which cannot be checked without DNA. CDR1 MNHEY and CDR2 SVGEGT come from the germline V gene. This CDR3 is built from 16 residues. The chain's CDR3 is CASNDAPGMWYNEQFF.

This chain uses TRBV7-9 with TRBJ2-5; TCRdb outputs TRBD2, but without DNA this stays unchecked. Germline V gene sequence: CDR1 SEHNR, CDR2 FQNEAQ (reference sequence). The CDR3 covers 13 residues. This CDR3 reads CASSLRAPSDQYF. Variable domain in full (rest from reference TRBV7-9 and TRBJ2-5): DTGVSQNPRHKITKRGQNVTFRCDPISEHNRLYWYRQTLGQGPEFLTYFQNEAQLEKSRLLSDRFSAERPKGSFSTLEIQRTEQGDSAMYLCASSLRAPSDQYFGPGTRLLVL.

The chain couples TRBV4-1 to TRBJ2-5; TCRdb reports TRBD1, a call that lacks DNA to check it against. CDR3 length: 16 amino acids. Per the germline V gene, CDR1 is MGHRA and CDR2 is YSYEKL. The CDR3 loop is CASSQDYRGWQATQYF.

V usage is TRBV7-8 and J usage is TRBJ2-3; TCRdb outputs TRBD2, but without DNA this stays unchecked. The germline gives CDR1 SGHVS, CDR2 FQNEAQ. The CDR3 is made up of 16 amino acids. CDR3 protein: CASSSYSGASTDTQYF.

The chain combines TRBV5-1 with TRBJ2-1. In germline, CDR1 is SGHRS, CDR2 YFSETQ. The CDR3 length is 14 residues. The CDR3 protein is CASSRTDPIIEQFF.

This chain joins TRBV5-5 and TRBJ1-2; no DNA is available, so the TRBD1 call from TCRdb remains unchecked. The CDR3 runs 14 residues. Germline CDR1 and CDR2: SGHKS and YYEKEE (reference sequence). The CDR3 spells CASSEGPGNYGYTF.

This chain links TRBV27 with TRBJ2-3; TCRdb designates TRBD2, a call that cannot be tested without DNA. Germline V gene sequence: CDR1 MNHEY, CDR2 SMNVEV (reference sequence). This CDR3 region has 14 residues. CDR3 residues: CASSAGLDTDTQYF.

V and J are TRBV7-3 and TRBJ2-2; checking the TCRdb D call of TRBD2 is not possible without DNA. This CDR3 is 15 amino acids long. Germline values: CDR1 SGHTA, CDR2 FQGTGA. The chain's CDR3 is CASSLQAGNTGELFF.

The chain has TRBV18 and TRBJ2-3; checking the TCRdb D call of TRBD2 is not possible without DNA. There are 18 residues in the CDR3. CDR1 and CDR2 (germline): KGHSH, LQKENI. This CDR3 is CASSPRLAGGVSTDTQYF.

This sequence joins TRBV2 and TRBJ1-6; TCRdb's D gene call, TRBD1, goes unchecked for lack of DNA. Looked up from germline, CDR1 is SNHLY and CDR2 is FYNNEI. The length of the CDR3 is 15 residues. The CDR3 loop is CASNGKSSYNSPLHF.

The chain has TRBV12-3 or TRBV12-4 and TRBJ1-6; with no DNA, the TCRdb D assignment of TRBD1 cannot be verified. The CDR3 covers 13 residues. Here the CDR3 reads CAGARGGRSPLHF.

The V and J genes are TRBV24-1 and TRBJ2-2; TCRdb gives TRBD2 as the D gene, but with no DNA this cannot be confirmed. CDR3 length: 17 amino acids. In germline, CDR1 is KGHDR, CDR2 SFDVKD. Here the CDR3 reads CATSDSPGRVITGELFF.

The chain's CDR3 is CASSQERAANSYEQYF. The genes are TRBV14 and TRBJ2-7; TCRdb lists TRBD2, though no DNA is available to test this call. Germline CDR1 reads SGHDN; CDR2 reads FVKESK. The CDR3 runs to 16 residues.

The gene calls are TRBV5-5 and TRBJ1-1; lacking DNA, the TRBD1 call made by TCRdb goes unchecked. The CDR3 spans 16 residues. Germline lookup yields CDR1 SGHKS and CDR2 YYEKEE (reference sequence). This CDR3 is CASRHLPGQLNTEAFF.

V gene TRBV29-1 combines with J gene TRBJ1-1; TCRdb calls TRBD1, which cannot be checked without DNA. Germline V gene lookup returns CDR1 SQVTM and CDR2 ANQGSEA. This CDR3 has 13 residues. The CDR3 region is CSVVPGENTEAFF.

CDR3 in amino acids: CASGRGSSYNEQFF. The rearrangement joins TRBV6-2 or TRBV6-3 to TRBJ2-1; TCRdb reports TRBD1, a call that lacks DNA to check it against. CDR1 MNHEY and CDR2 SVGEGT come from the germline V gene. The length of the CDR3 is 14 residues.

The CDR3 protein is CASSQGLTSGTDTQYF. This chain links TRBV4-3 with TRBJ2-3; TCRdb's D gene call, TRBD2, goes unchecked for lack of DNA. The CDR3 is 16 amino acids. The germline V gene has CDR1 LGHNA and CDR2 YSLEER.

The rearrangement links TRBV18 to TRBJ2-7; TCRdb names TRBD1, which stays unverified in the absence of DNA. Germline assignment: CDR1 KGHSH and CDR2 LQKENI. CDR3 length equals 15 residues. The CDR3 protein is CASSPPGQRGYEQYF.

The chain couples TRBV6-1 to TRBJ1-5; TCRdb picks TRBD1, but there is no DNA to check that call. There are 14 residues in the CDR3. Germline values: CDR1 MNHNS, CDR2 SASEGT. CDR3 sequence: CASSLQGSGQPQHF.

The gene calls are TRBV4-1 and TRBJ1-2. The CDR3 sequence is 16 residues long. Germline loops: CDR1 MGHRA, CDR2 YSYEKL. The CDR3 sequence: CASSQGSSRSNYGYTF.

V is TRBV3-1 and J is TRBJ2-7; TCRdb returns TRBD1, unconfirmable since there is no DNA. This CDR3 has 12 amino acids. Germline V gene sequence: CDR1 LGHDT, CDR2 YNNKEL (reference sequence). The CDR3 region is CASSQEGREQYF.

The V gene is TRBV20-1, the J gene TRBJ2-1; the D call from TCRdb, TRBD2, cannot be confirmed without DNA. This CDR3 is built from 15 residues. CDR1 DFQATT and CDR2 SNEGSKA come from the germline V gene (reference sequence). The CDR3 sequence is CSASSLAGGHDEQFF.

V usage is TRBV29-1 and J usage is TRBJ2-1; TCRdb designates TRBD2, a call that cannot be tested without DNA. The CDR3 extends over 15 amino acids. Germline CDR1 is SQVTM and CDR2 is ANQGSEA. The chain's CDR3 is CSAELAGVEYNEQFF.